The 3 T cell receptor beta chains reported below all come from one sample, sequenced in a study of T cells in Graves' hyperthyroidism and ophthalmopathy. Amplification targeted TCR beta CDR3 regions from RNA transcripts. The TCR CDR3 was amplified in a first-round RT-PCR using the HTBI primer set. TCRdb re-analysed the multiplex PCR reads in MiXCR, keeping a single row per CDR3 protein. The data hold hundreds of thousands of distinct CDR3 sequences, with around 15% observed a single time. Input material: blood. Every receptor here comes from a woman aged 40 to 50 with Graves' ophthalmopathy.

V usage is TRBV23-1 and J usage is TRBJ2-4; TRBD2 matches at 10 bases. TRBV23-1 is marked as an open reading frame, function uncertain. Trimming took 5 bases from V and 0 from J; bases not matched to a gene: 25. The CDR3 runs to 23 residues. The CDR3 region is CASSVTPRGWGTSELLAKNIQYF. CDR3 nucleotide sequence: TGCGCCAGCAGTGTTACACCCAGGGGATGGGGGACTAGCGAACTACTAGCCAAAAACATTCAGTACTTC.

CDR3 region: CASRPGLAGAREQYF. The CDR3 DNA follows: TGTGCCAGCAGACCGGGACTAGCGGGAGCCCGCGAGCAGTACTTC. The chain joins TRBV6-1 to TRBJ2-7; TRBD2 matches 14 bases. This CDR3 region has 15 residues. V lost 6 bases and J lost 6; bases outside the gene matches: 7. Germline CDR1 MNHNS, CDR2 SASEGT.

This clonotype was picked up many times. This chain connects TRBV24-1 to TRBJ2-7; D uncertain. The germline gives CDR1 KGHDR, CDR2 SFDVKD. The CDR3 runs 13 residues. The V end was cut by 6 bases, the J end by 5 bases, with 13 bases between. CDR3 nucleotides: TGTGCCACCAGTAGTCCGGGTCTCAACGAGCAGTACTTC. Translating it yields CATSSPGLNEQYF.